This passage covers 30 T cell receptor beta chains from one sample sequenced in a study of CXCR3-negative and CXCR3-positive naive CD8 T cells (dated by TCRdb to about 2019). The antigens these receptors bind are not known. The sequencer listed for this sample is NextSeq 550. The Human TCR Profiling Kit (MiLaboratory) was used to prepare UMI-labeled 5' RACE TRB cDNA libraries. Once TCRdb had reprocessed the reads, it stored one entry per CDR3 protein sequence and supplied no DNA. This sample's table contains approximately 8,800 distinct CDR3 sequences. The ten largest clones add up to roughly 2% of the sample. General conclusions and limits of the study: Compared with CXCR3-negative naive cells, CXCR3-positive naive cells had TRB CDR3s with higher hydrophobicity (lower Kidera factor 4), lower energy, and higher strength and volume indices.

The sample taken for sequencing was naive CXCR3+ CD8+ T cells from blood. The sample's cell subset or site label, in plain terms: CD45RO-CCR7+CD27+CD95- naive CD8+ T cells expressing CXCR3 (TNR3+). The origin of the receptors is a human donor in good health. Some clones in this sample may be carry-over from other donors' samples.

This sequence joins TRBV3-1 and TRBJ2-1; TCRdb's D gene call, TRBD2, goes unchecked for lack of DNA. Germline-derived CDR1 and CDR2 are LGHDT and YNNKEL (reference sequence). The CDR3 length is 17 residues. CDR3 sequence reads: CASSPSRGTSLYNEQFF.

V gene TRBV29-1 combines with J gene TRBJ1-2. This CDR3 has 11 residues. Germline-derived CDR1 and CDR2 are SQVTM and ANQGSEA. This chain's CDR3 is CSVEDLSGSYF.

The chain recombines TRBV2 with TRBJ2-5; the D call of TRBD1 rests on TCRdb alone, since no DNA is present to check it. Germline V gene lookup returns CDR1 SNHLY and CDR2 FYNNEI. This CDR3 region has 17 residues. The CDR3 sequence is CASSVRNTGPSRETQYF.

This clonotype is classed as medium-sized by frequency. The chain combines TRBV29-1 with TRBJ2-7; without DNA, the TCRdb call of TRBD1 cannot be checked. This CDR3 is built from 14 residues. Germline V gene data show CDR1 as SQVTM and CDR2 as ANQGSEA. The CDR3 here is CSVEATGVGYEQYF.

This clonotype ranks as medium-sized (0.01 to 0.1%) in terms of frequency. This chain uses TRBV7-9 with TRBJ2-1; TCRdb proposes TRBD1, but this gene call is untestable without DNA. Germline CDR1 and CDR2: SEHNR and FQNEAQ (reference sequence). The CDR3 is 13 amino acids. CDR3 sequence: CASSRGSGNEQFF.

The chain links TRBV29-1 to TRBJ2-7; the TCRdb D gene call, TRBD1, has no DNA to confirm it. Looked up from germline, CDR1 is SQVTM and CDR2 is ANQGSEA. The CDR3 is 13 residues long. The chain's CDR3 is CSVLGQGTYEQYF.

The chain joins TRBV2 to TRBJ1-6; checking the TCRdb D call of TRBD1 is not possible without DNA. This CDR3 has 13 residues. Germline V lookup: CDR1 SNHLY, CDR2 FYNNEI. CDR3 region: CACPGVPGSPLHF. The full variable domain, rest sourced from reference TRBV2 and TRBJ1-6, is EPEVTQTPSHQVTQMGQEVILRCVPISNHLYFYWYRQILGQKVEFLVSFYNNEISEKSEIFDDQFSVERPDGSNFTLKIRSTKLEDSAMYFCACPGVPGSPLHFGNGTRLTVT.

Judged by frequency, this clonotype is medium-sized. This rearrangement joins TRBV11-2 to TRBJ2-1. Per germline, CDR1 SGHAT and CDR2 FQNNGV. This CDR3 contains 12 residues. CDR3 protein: CASSSQASEQFF.

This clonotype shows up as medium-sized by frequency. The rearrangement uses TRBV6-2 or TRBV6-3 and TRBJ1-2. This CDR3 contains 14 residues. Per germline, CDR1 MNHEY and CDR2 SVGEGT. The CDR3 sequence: CASSYEAENYGYTF.

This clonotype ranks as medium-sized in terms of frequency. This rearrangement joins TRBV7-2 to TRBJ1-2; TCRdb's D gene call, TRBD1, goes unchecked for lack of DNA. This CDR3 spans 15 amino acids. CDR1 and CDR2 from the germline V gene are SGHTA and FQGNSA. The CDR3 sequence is CASSLGPNGGYGYTF.

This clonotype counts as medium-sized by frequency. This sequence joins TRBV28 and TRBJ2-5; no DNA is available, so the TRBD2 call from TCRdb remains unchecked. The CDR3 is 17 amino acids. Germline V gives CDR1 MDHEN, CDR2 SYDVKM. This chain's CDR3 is CASSHSGPVAGQETQYF.

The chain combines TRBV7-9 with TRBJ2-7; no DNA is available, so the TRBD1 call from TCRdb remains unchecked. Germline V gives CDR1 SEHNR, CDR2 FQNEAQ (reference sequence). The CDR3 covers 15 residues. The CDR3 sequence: CASSPPGALHYEQYF.

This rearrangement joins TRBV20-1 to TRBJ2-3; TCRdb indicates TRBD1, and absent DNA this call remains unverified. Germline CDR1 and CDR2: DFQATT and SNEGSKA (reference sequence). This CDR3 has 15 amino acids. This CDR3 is CSALRQGEDGDTQYF.

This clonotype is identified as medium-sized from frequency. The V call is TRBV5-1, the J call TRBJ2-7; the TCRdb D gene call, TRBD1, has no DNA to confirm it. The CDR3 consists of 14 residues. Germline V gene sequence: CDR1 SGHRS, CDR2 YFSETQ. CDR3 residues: CASSNRQGLYEQYF. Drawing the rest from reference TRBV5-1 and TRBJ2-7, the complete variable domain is KAGVTQTPRYLIKTRGQQVTLSCSPISGHRSVSWYQQTPGQGLQFLFEYFSETQRNKGNFPGRFSGRQFSNSRSEMNVSTLELGDSALYLCASSNRQGLYEQYFGPGTRLTVT.

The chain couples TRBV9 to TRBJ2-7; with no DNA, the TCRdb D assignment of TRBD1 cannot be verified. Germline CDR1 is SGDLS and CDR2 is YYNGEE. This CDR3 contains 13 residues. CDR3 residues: CASSATGGHEQYF.

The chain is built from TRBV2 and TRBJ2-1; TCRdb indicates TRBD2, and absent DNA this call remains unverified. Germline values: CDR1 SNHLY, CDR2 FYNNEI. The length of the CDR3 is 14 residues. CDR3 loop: CASLRGGEYNEQFF. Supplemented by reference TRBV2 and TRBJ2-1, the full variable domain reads EPEVTQTPSHQVTQMGQEVILRCVPISNHLYFYWYRQILGQKVEFLVSFYNNEISEKSEIFDDQFSVERPDGSNFTLKIRSTKLEDSAMYFCASLRGGEYNEQFFGPGTRLTVL.

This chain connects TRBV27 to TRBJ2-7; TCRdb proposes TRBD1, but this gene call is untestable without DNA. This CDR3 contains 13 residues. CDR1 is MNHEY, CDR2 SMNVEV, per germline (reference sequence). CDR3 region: CASKQGDSYEQYF.

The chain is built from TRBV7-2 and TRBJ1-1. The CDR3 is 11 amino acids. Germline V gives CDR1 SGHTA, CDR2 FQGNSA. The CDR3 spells CASSLGIEAFF.

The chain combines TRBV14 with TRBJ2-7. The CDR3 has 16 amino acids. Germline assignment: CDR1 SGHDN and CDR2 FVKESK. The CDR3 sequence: CASSPDRLGGSYEQYF.

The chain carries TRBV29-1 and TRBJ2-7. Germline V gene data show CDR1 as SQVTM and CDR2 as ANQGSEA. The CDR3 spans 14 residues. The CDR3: CSVALQGAPYEQYF.

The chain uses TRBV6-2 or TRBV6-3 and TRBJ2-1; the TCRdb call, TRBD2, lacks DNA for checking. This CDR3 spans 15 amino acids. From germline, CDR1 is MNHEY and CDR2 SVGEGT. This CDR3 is CASSYGTGGLNEQFF.

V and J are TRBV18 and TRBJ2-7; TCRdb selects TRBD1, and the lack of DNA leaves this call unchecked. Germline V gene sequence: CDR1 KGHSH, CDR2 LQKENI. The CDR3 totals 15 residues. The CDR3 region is CASSPGQGSSYEQYF.

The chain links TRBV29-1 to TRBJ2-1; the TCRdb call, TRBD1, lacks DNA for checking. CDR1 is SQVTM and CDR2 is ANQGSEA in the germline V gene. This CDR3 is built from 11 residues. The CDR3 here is CSVPRINEQFF.

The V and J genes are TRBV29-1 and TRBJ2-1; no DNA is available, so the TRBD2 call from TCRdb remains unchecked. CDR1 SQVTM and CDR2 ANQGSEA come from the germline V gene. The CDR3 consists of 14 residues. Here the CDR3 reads CSGFMLAGADEQFF.

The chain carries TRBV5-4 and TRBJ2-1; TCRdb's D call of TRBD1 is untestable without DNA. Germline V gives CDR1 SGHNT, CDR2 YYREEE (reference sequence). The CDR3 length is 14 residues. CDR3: CASSLGQARNEQFF.

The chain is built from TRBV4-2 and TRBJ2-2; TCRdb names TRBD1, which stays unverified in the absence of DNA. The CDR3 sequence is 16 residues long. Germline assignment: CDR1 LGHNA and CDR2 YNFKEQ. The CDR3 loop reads CASSPWTGEITGELFF.

The CDR3 loop is CASSALGGRYYGYTF. J is TRBJ1-2 and V is TRBV27; without DNA, the TCRdb call of TRBD1 cannot be checked. The CDR3 has 15 residues. The germline gives CDR1 MNHEY, CDR2 SMNVEV (reference sequence).

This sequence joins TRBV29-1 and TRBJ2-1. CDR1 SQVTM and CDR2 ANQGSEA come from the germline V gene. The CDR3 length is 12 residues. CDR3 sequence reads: CSVVKAGNEQFF.

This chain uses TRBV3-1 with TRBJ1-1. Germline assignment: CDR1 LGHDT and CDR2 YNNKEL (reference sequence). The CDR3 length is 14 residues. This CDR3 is CATWGGAMNTEAFF.

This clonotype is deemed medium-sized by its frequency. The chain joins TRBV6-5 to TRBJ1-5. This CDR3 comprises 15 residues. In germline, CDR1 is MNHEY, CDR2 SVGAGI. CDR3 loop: CASSDLEAGDQPQHF.